This TCR beta chain was documented in a study of CD8 T cells in Susac syndrome. RNA was extracted with the RNeasy kit, and a quantity of roughly 0.5 to 1 ug was reverse transcribed using random hexamers. TCRdb reanalysed the immunoSEQ multiplex PCR reads using MiXCR and keeps one entry per CDR3 protein. Of some 180,000 distinct CDR3 sequences in the sample, roughly 94% are singletons; the top ten hold around 0.095%. The source material was CD4+ T cells from PBMCs. The receptor was derived from a human donor with Susac syndrome.

Here the CDR3 reads CASSPEAVNTEAFF. The CDR3 bases are TGTGCCAGCAGTCCTGAGGCCGTGAACACTGAAGCTTTCTTT. V and J are TRBV12-3 or TRBV12-4 and TRBJ1-1, with unresolved D. This CDR3 region has 14 residues. Trimming took off 5 bases at V and 0 bases at J, with 10 bases between the two ends.